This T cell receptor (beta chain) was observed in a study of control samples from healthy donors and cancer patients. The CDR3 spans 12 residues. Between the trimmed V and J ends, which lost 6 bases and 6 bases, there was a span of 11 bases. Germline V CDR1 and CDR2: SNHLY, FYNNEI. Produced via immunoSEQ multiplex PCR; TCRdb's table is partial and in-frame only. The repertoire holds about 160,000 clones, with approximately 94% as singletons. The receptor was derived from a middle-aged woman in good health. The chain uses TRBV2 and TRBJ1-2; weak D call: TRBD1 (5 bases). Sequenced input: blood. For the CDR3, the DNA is TGTGCCAGCAGGGAGGGGTGGGATGGCTACACCTTC. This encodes CASREGWDGYTF.